The T cell receptor (beta chain) described here comes from a study of T cell repertoires in cytomegalovirus infection. In the study overall: Public TCR beta signatures marked donors with CMV infection and the matching HLA. The study, taken as a whole, reports: Predominance within the ex vivo response was attributable to HLA-C-restricted CMV-specific TCR beta clonotypes.

This clonotype was detected ten times or more. Its antigen is not known. TCRdb processed the reads anew with MiXCR; each CDR3 protein has one entry. The repertoire consists of about 68,000 distinct CDR3 sequences, with about 22% occurring once and the leading ten covering around 79%. Unmatched junction bases numbered 15, after V lost 5 bases and J lost 11 bases. Germline CDR1 is SGHVS and CDR2 is FNYEAQ. The length of the CDR3 is 15 residues. The origin of this receptor is a human donor in good health (CMV status not recorded). Some clones in this sample may be carry-over from other donors' samples. Sequencing used PBMCs, sequenced either directly or after in vitro stimulation (not recorded which). The gene calls are TRBV7-6 and TRBJ2-1, with TRBD2 identical over 7 bases. The DNA for the CDR3 is TGTGCCAGCAGCCCAGAGCGGGGCGGCCTAACTAAGCAGTTCTTC. Translation gives CASSPERGGLTKQFF.